This T cell receptor (beta chain) was identified during a study of blood T cell repertoires in COVID-19. Trimming took 5 bases from V and 2 from J, leaving 12 bases between them. The germline gives CDR1 SEHNR, CDR2 FQNEAQ (reference sequence). CDR3 size: 14 residues. The method was immunoSEQ multiplex PCR; TCRdb's version includes in-frame clones alone and lacks a portion of them. Here the sample spans about 250,000 clones, 65% to 90% being singletons. The rearrangement uses TRBV7-9 and TRBJ1-2; the D gene is possibly TRBD1 (6 bases). The receptor's source is a man aged 50 or older with COVID-19, enrolled during active disease. Sequencing used peripheral blood. This CDR3 is CASSPYQGNYGYTF. Here the CDR3 DNA reads TGTGCCAGCAGCCCCTACCAGGGGAACTATGGCTACACCTTC.